These 21 T cell receptor beta chains share one sample of origin, sequenced in a study of T cell responses to AZD1222 COVID-19 vaccine. Libraries were prepared by immunoSEQ multiplex PCR; TCRdb keeps only in-frame clonotypes and omits some of them. This table holds about 180,000 clones, roughly 92% found once. Sequenced here: peripheral blood, sampled 28 days after the second AZD1222 dose. The receptor set was obtained from an adult who received the AZD1222 COVID-19 vaccine.

J is TRBJ1-2 and V is TRBV6-2 or TRBV6-3; D may be TRBD1 (6 bases). This CDR3 has 16 amino acids. The germline gives CDR1 MNHEY, CDR2 SVGEGT. V lost 5 bases and J 1 base, leaving 17 bases between the germline ends. CDR3 sequence (DNA): TGTGCCAGCAGTCAACCCACAGGGATGGGTAACTATGGCTACACCTTC. Translating gives CASSQPTGMGNYGYTF.

The V gene is TRBV28, the J gene TRBJ2-1; 7 bases map to TRBD2. V lost 9 bases, J lost 8 bases, and 13 bases stayed unmatched. Germline V gives CDR1 MDHEN, CDR2 SYDVKM. The CDR3 extends over 14 amino acids. In DNA, the CDR3 is TGTGCCAGTGGGAGGGGCGCAAAAAGGGATGAGCAGTTCTTC. It yields the protein CASGRGAKRDEQFF.

The V and J genes are TRBV28 and TRBJ2-5, with 7 nucleotides matching TRBD1. The CDR3 runs 16 residues. V shed 2 bases and J 5 bases; nucleotides not matched to a gene: 11. Per germline, CDR1 MDHEN and CDR2 SYDVKM. The CDR3 DNA follows: TGTGCCAGCAGTTTACATTTGCAGGGGGAATTGGAGACCCAGTACTTC. Residues: CASSLHLQGELETQYF.

V usage is TRBV25-1 and J usage is TRBJ2-7, with unresolved D. V was clipped by 4 bases and J by 1 base, with 8 bases between them. The CDR3 is 13 residues long. Germline V gene lookup returns CDR1 MGHDK and CDR2 SYGVNS. As DNA, the CDR3 is TGTGCCAGCAGTGCTTATCTGTCCTACGAGCAGTACTTC. Translation: CASSAYLSYEQYF.

The V call is TRBV29-1, the J call TRBJ1-2; tentatively, D is TRBD1 (5 bases). From germline, CDR1 is SQVTM and CDR2 ANQGSEA. This CDR3 spans 11 amino acids. With 6 bases removed from V and 7 bases from J, the gap between germline ends came to 12 bases. In DNA, the CDR3 is TGCAGCGTCTCAAGCGGGGGTGGCTACACCTTC. This encodes CSVSSGGGYTF.

The CDR3 nucleotides are TGTGCCAGCAGTTACCCAGCGGGGGCCTCCTACGAGCAGTACTTC. It yields the protein CASSYPAGASYEQYF. J is TRBJ2-7 and V is TRBV6-2 or TRBV6-3, with 8 bases aligning to TRBD2. The CDR3 runs to 15 residues. CDR1 is MNHEY, CDR2 SVGEGT, per germline. V dropped 2 bases and J dropped 0; count of bases not matched to a gene: 3.

The chain is built from TRBV28 and TRBJ1-2; D call uncertain. This CDR3 has 13 residues. Per germline, CDR1 MDHEN and CDR2 SYDVKM. The germline V and J ends were trimmed by 9 bases and 7 bases, with 18 bases remaining between them. CDR3 sequence reads: CASSYPVTPGYTF. Written as DNA, the CDR3 is TGTGCCAGTTCATACCCCGTTACCCCTGGCTACACCTTC.

The chain couples TRBV18 to TRBJ1-5; perhaps TRBD1 as D (5 bases). The CDR3 loop spans 15 amino acids. The germline V gene encodes CDR1 KGHSH and CDR2 LQKENI. With 3 bases removed from V and 0 bases from J, the gap between germline ends came to 9 bases. This chain's CDR3 is CASSPMTASNQPQHF. CDR3 nucleotide sequence: TGTGCCAGCTCACCCATGACAGCTAGCAATCAGCCCCAGCATTTT.

For the CDR3, the DNA is TGTGCCAGCGAAGCAAGGGGTAGTCAGCCCCAGCATTTT. It is translated as CASEARGSQPQHF. This chain joins TRBV6-5 and TRBJ1-5; D possibly corresponds to TRBD1 (5 bases). Germline CDR1 and CDR2: MNHEY and SVGAGI. V lost 8 bases, J lost 6 bases, and 14 bases lay in between. This CDR3 region has 13 residues.

The rearrangement uses TRBV6-5 and TRBJ2-1, with D possibly called TRBD1 or TRBD2 (6 bases each). This CDR3 contains 16 residues. Looked up from germline, CDR1 is MNHEY and CDR2 is SVGAGI. V was trimmed by 3 bases and J by 7 bases, leaving 19 bases between them. CDR3 bases: TGTGCCAGCAGTTATACCCCGGTGGGGGCGGGGAATGAGCAGTTCTTC. Residues: CASSYTPVGAGNEQFF.

The J gene is TRBJ1-1, the V gene TRBV19; 8 bases match TRBD1. CDR1 is LNHDA, CDR2 SQIVND, per germline (reference sequence). The junction had 9 bases not matched to a gene; V was cut back by 9 bases and J by 0 bases. This CDR3 contains 15 residues. DNA for the CDR3: TGTGCCAGCCAGGGGGCGAGACATATGAACACTGAAGCTTTCTTT. Its protein is CASQGARHMNTEAFF. The full variable domain, completed using reference TRBV19 and TRBJ1-1, is DGGITQSPKYLFRKEGQNVTLSCEQNLNHDAMYWYRQDPGQGLRLIYYSQIVNDFQKGDIAEGYSVSREKKESFPLTVTSAQKNPTAFYLCASQGARHMNTEAFFGQGTRLTVV.

The rearrangement joins TRBV20-1 to TRBJ1-2; D ambiguous. Germline V gene data show CDR1 as DFQATT and CDR2 as SNEGSKA (reference sequence). The CDR3 length is 11 residues. V dropped 5 bases and J dropped 4 bases, with 8 bases sitting between them. CDR3 bases: TGCAGTGCTCCCAGCTTCTATGGCTACACCTTC. Amino acid sequence: CSAPSFYGYTF.

The V gene is TRBV7-8, the J gene TRBJ2-1, with 7 nucleotides matching TRBD1. From germline, CDR1 is SGHVS and CDR2 FQNEAQ. The CDR3 runs 14 residues. Germline trimming cut 4 bases from V and 0 bases from J; bases unmatched to any gene: 0. The DNA of the CDR3 is TGTGCCAGCAGCTGGGACAGCTCCTACAATGAGCAGTTCTTC. Translated: CASSWDSSYNEQFF.

This chain links TRBV3-1 (or the pseudogene TRBV3-2) with TRBJ2-2; D is perhaps TRBD2 (6 bases). The V gene's germline CDR1 is LGHDT and CDR2 YNNKEL (reference sequence). This CDR3 contains 18 residues. V gave up 0 bases and J gave up 1 base, with 15 bases separating them. The CDR3 reads CASSQDRRRAWNTGELFF. Here the CDR3 DNA reads TGTGCCAGCAGCCAAGATCGGAGGAGGGCGTGGAACACCGGGGAGCTGTTTTTT.

The genes are TRBV29-1 and TRBJ2-7; D perhaps matches TRBD1 (7 bases). This CDR3 spans 13 amino acids. Deletions cut 7 bases from V and 1 base from J, with 14 bases between. CDR1 is SQVTM and CDR2 is ANQGSEA in the germline V gene. The CDR3 is CSAIPGGSYEQYF. CDR3 sequence (DNA): TGCAGCGCCATTCCAGGGGGGTCCTACGAGCAGTACTTC.

The chain uses TRBV5-1 and TRBJ2-5, with TRBD1 identical over 9 bases. This CDR3 contains 14 residues. Per the germline V gene, CDR1 is SGHRS and CDR2 is YFSETQ. V was pared by 4 bases and J by 1 base, with 2 bases of the junction left unmatched. CDR3 DNA: TGCGCCAGCAGCGCGGGACAGGGCCAAGAGACCCAGTACTTC. This codes for CASSAGQGQETQYF.

The V and J genes are TRBV7-8 and TRBJ2-5; D may correspond to TRBD1 or TRBD2 (6 bases each). Per the germline V gene, CDR1 is SGHVS and CDR2 is FQNEAQ. The CDR3 has 15 amino acids. V dropped 4 bases and J dropped 9 bases, with 21 bases sitting between them. This CDR3 is CASSSLGGTLVAQYF. The CDR3 bases are TGTGCCAGCAGCTCGTTAGGGGGGACCCTAGTAGCCCAGTACTTC.

V and J are TRBV28 and TRBJ1-1, with unresolved D. Trimming took off 5 bases at V and 0 bases at J, with 13 bases between the two ends. CDR3 length: 15 residues. CDR1 is MDHEN, CDR2 SYDVKM, per germline. CDR3 sequence: CASSPVGSLNTEAFF. CDR3 nucleotide sequence: TGTGCCAGCAGTCCCGTGGGTAGCCTGAACACTGAAGCTTTCTTT.

The chain carries TRBV2 and TRBJ2-3; possibly TRBD1 for D (7 bases). CDR1 SNHLY and CDR2 FYNNEI come from the germline V gene. CDR3 length: 15 amino acids. The germline V and J ends were trimmed by 7 bases and 2 bases, with 16 bases remaining between them. In nucleotides, the CDR3 is TGTGCCAGCAAGGAGGGGGCGTCCTCCACAGATACGCAGTATTTT. This sequence encodes CASKEGASSTDTQYF.

The chain uses TRBV29-1 and TRBJ1-5; D perhaps matches TRBD1 (6 bases). The CDR3 sequence is 13 residues long. The germline V gene has CDR1 SQVTM and CDR2 ANQGSEA. The V gene lost 6 bases and the J gene lost 0 bases, with 9 bases spanning the gap. The CDR3 here is CSVETGSNQPQHF. As DNA, the CDR3 is TGCAGCGTCGAGACAGGTAGCAATCAGCCCCAGCATTTT.

The gene calls are TRBV4-1 and TRBJ1-3, with TRBD1 as a possible D gene (5 bases). Looked up from germline, CDR1 is MGHRA and CDR2 is YSYEKL. The CDR3 loop spans 13 amino acids. V was cut by 4 bases and J by 7 bases, with 11 bases left in between. The CDR3 bases are TGCGCCAGCAGCCGGGACTCCCGGAACACCATATATTTT. Its protein product is CASSRDSRNTIYF.